This TCR beta chain was retrieved from a study of blood T cell repertoires in COVID-19. This clone came up once. The authors' processing: Amplification from reference gene primers served as the basis for estimated nucleated cell counts. Profiled with immunoSEQ multiplex PCR; TCRdb holds only in-frame clones, not every one. V and J calls and clone size are copied from that table; D and trimming were computed from the DNA. The repertoire consists of 200,000 to 250,000 clones, with more than 80% occurring once and the leading ten covering around 2.2%. This CDR3 region has 14 residues. Looked up from germline, CDR1 is GTSNPN and CDR2 is SVGIG (reference sequence). V was trimmed by 5 bases and J by 0 bases, leaving 12 bases between them.

This receptor was identified in a young man who had recovered from COVID-19. Sequencing used peripheral blood. The chain recombines TRBV30 with TRBJ2-3; maybe TRBD1 (6 bases). CDR3: CAWGLGQSTDTQYF. DNA of the CDR3: TGTGCCTGGGGCCTCGGACAGAGCACAGATACGCAGTATTTT.